Ten or more counts support the clone carrying this T cell receptor (beta chain). Its matching antigen is unknown. This sample was taken from a study of molecular identifiers for immune sequencing clone quantification. Turning to the study itself: With replicates, the RNA of around 20,000 or 100,000 naive CD8 cells was split five ways and four were sequenced.

CDR3 length: 16 residues. The J segment lost 3 bases and the V segment lost 1 base, leaving 9 bases of the junction unmatched. The germline V gene encodes CDR1 SNHLY and CDR2 FYNNEI. TCRdb re-analysed the PCR reads in MiXCR, keeping a single row per CDR3 protein. Of about 500,000 distinct CDR3 sequences in the sample, around a fifth were seen once. Findings and limits, study-wide: Among about a million naive cells, as was reported, spiked Jurkat TCR RNA from one cell was detectable.

Sorted cell numbers of about 17,000 to 1,100,000, with 10%, 30% or 50% RNA, served as input for naive CD8 libraries. CD8+CD4-CCR7+CD45RA+ cells were sorted as naive CD8 T cells. The clonotype originates from a human donor in good health. Some libraries in this study had Jurkat cell RNA spiked in. The material sequenced was naive CD8+ T cells from blood, with Jurkat cell RNA spiked in. The subset here: FACS-sorted CD8+CD4-CCR7+CD45RA+ naive T cells. The V and J genes are TRBV2 and TRBJ2-7; 7 nucleotides agree with TRBD1. DNA of the CDR3: TGTGCCAGCAGTGAAGAAGGTCCCCGGGACAGCTACGAGCAGTACTTC. Its translation: CASSEEGPRDSYEQYF.